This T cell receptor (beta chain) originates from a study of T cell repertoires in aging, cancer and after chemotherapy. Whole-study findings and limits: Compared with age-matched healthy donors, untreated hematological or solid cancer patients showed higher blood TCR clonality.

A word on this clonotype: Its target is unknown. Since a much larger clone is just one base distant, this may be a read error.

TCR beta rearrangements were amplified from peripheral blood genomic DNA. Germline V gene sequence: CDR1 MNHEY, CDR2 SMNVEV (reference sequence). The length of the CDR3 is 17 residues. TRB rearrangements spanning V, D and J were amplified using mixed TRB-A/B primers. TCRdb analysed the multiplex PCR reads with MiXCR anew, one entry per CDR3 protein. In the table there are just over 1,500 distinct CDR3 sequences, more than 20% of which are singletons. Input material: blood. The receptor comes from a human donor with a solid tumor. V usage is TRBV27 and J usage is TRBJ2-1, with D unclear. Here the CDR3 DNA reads TGTGCCAGCAGTTCCCCGGCTAAAAAGGGCAGTTACATTGAGCAGTTCTTC. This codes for CASSSPAKKGSYIEQFF.